The 12 T cell receptor beta chains in this list originate from one sample, sequenced in a study of prognosis after radiotherapy for stage I lung cancer. From genomic DNA, two-round multiplex PCR was used to amplify TCR beta CDR3. Each TRBV and TRBJ gene had its own primer in the first PCR round. One entry per CDR3 protein results from TCRdb running MiXCR on the multiplex PCR reads. The profile shows some 27,000 distinct CDR3 sequences, just over 40% of them singletons. The specimen was PBMCs, collected before or after stereotactic body radiation therapy (not recorded which). Source of these receptors: a donor of 50 years or more with non-small cell lung cancer.

Ten or more counts support this clonotype. This rearrangement joins TRBV20-1 to TRBJ2-1; D is perhaps TRBD1 (7 bases). Trimming took off 6 bases at V and 7 bases at J, with 13 bases between the two ends. Germline CDR1 DFQATT, CDR2 SNEGSKA (reference sequence). There are 12 residues in the CDR3. CDR3: CSARQGLNEQFF. As DNA, the CDR3 is TGCAGTGCCCGACAGGGACTGAATGAGCAGTTCTTC.

By its share, this clonotype is medium-sized. The chain combines TRBV7-2 with TRBJ2-3; 8 nucleotides match TRBD1. With V trimmed by 3 bases and J by 2 bases, 4 bases remained unmatched. Germline-derived CDR1 and CDR2 are SGHTA and FQGNSA. The length of the CDR3 is 15 residues. The CDR3 DNA sequence: TGTGCCAGCAGCTTGCGACAGGGGAACACAGATACGCAGTATTTT. Protein product: CASSLRQGNTDTQYF.

This clonotype was counted only a few times. The CDR3 nucleotides read TGTGCCAGCTCACTTCGGGCGGGCAATGAAGCTTTCTTT. It is translated as CASSLRAGNEAFF. The chain recombines TRBV18 with TRBJ1-1, with D unresolved. Germline V gene sequence: CDR1 KGHSH, CDR2 LQKENI. V shed 4 bases and J shed 7 bases, with 13 bases lying between them. The CDR3 runs 13 residues.

The chain has TRBV11-3 and TRBJ2-3; possibly TRBD1 or TRBD2 for D (5 bases each). V lost 3 bases, J lost 1 base, and 8 bases lay in between. The CDR3 runs 14 residues. Germline lookup yields CDR1 SGHNT and CDR2 YENEEA. The CDR3, as DNA: TGTGCCAGCAGCTTTCAGGGAGGCACAGATACGCAGTATTTT. Encoded protein: CASSFQGGTDTQYF. The full variable domain, completed using reference TRBV11-3 and TRBJ2-3, is EAGVVQSPRYKIIEKKQPVAFWCNPISGHNTLYWYLQNLGQGPELLIRYENEEAVDDSQLPKDRFSAERLKGVDSTLKIQPAELGDSAVYLCASSFQGGTDTQYFGPGTRLTVL.

This clonotype has more than one count but fewer than ten. The V call is TRBV4-2, the J call TRBJ2-2, with a weak D call TRBD1 (5 bases). The CDR3 has 14 residues. V shed 8 bases and J shed 0 bases, with 10 bases lying between them. The germline gives CDR1 LGHNA, CDR2 YNFKEQ. CDR3 residues: CASEGVSNTGELFF. CDR3 coding DNA: TGTGCCAGCGAAGGGGTCTCGAACACCGGGGAGCTGTTTTTT.

The V gene is TRBV20-1, the J gene TRBJ1-5; D is uncertain. The CDR3 has 14 residues. V lost 0 bases, J lost 3 bases, and 9 bases lay in between. In germline, CDR1 is DFQATT, CDR2 SNEGSKA (reference sequence). The CDR3 spells CSARDRSPNQPQHF. In DNA, the CDR3 is TGCAGTGCTAGAGACAGAAGCCCCAATCAGCCCCAGCATTTT.

About this clonotype itself: This may be a read error: a much more frequent sequence differs by one nucleotide. J is TRBJ2-5 and V is TRBV29-1; D call uncertain. Trimming took 3 bases from V and 1 from J, leaving 3 bases between them. Germline values: CDR1 SQVTM, CDR2 ANQGSEA. CDR3 length: 11 amino acids. The CDR3 DNA follows: TGCAGCGTTGATTTCCAAGAGACCCAGTACTTC. This codes for CSVDFQETQYF.

The chain uses TRBV6-2 or TRBV6-3 and TRBJ1-5, with D possibly being TRBD1 (5 bases). CDR1 and CDR2 (germline): MNHEY, SVGEGT. The V gene lost 8 bases and the J gene lost 1 base, with 9 bases spanning the gap. The CDR3 contains 13 residues. CDR3 nucleotide sequence: TGTGCCAGCGACAGAGGAAGCAATCAGCCCCAGCATTTT. Translated: CASDRGSNQPQHF.

Points on this clonotype: One end of the junction varies from germline; a read error may be responsible. The chain is built from TRBV6-2 or TRBV6-3 and TRBJ1-5; 8 nucleotides match TRBD1. There are 13 residues in the CDR3. The V gene's germline CDR1 is MNHEY and CDR2 SVGEGT. CDR3 sequence reads: CASDRGRNQTQNF. As DNA, the CDR3 is TGTGCCAGCGACAGGGGAAGGAATCAGACCCAGAATTTT.

This chain links TRBV6-2 or TRBV6-3 with TRBJ1-5; 7 bases map to TRBD1. The CDR3 extends over 13 amino acids. The V gene's germline CDR1 is MNHEY and CDR2 SVGEGT. Losses at the gene ends were 6 bases for V and 9 bases for J; bases not matched to a gene: 8. CDR3 in amino acids: CASSPYRGRPQHF. DNA of the CDR3: TGTGCCAGCAGCCCATACAGGGGTCGGCCCCAGCATTTT.

The V call is TRBV7-9, the J call TRBJ2-1; D may correspond to TRBD1 or TRBD2 (5 bases each). Germline V gene data show CDR1 as SEHNR and CDR2 as FQNEAQ (reference sequence). CDR3 size: 15 residues. V lost 1 base and J 5 bases, leaving 12 bases between the germline ends. Here the CDR3 reads CASSLVGTDDNEQFF. The DNA for the CDR3 is TGTGCCAGCAGCTTAGTGGGGACGGATGACAATGAGCAGTTCTTC.

This chain joins TRBV10-2 and TRBJ2-3; the D gene is possibly TRBD2 (5 bases). The CDR3 sequence is 17 residues long. The ends were cut back, 3 bases at V and 9 bases at J, with 25 bases in the middle. Germline V CDR1 and CDR2: WSHSY, SAAADI. The chain's CDR3 is CASSDLKKRLSKGTQYF. CDR3 sequence (DNA): TGCGCCAGCAGTGATCTTAAAAAGCGGTTGTCGAAAGGGACGCAGTATTTT.